The clone carrying this T cell receptor (beta chain) has just one count. TCRdb reanalysed the PCR reads using MiXCR and keeps one entry per CDR3 protein. The table lists 10,000 or so distinct CDR3 sequences, 28% of them singletons. From germline, CDR1 is MNHNS and CDR2 SASEGT. CDR3 size: 13 residues. The sample is drawn from a study of immune characterization of retroperitoneal liposarcoma. The chain is built from TRBV6-1 and TRBJ2-3; D unresolved. The DNA end lines up better with TRBJ2-7; the J call may be wrong. The TCR was taken from a male donor with retroperitoneal liposarcoma. The sequenced sample was tumor tissue. The CDR3 here is CASSVRFSYEQYF. Here the CDR3 DNA reads TGTGCCAGCAGTGTCAGGTTTTCCTACGAGCAGTACTTC.